One TCR beta chain is described in this entry. Its specificity is not known. From germline, CDR1 is MRHNA and CDR2 SNTAGT. The CDR3 is 13 residues long. V lost 2 bases and J lost 7, with 11 bases in between. The sample originates from a study of T cell responses to AZD1222 COVID-19 vaccine. Points from the study as a whole: Sampled repertoires all dated from after the peak T cell response.

Using immunoSEQ multiplex PCR, the repertoire was profiled, and TCRdb retains in-frame clones only, with some absent. The data contain about 160,000 clones, 90% to 95% of them seen just once; the ten biggest clones take up 4% to 5.5%. The receptor's source is an adult in good health. The input for sequencing was peripheral blood, taken on day 0 of MenACWY control vaccination. The chain has TRBV6-4 and TRBJ1-1, with no clear D. The CDR3 DNA follows: TGTGCCAGCAGTGACAGGGTCGGTGGTGAAGCTTTCTTT. Amino acids: CASSDRVGGEAFF.